Included here is one T cell receptor (beta chain) sequence, with context. This clonotype was observed many times. Its recognized antigen is unknown. No base quality values were provided; no much bigger clone lies one nucleotide off. Read against the paper, the sample's time point label means: newly diagnosed GD, antithyroid drugs for less than 3 months. For both TCR sequencing and RNA sequencing, RNA was extracted from PBMCs in TRIzol. Graves' disease was diagnosed according to American Thyroid Association guidelines. Patients were recruited from an endocrinology department in Xi'an, China. Each patient gave about 9.1 milliliters of peripheral blood, collected in an EDTA anticoagulant tube. Ficoll Paque Plus density gradient separation was used to isolate PBMCs, and no further T cell sorting was performed. An Agilent 2100 Bioanalyzer and agarose gel were used to check RNA quality, and a NanoDrop 2000 was used to measure RNA concentration.

This sample is drawn from a study of regulatory T cells in long-lasting Graves disease (dated by TCRdb to the early 2020s). Study-wide context: Antithyroid drugs had been taken for less than 3 months by newly diagnosed Graves' disease patients. Patients with persistent Graves' disease were compared with patients with newly diagnosed Graves' disease using TCR sequencing and RNA sequencing of peripheral blood. The study was conducted in China and was registered as a clinical trial. A total of 33 samples underwent TCR sequencing, from 13 patients with persistent Graves' disease and some 20 patients with newly diagnosed Graves' disease. Study-level results and caveats: As a limitation, the authors acknowledged that the small sample size may reduce accuracy. Only the TCR beta chain was sequenced and analyzed. Only peripheral blood was studied, because thyroid tissue, the primary lesion, was inaccessible. Preferential use of TRBV28, TRBJ1-2 and TRBJ2-5 was observed in persistent disease, whereas TRBV20-1 and TRBJ2-1 were favored in newly diagnosed disease. Lower TCR Shannon entropy and fewer highly expanded clones were observed in persistent Graves' disease patients than in newly diagnosed patients, which suggested clonal expansion. A larger number of public clonotypes was shared among persistent patients (about 2,700) than among newly diagnosed patients (roughly 970).

The trim is 4 bases for V and 3 bases for J, with a gap of 13 bases between the germline ends. CDR1 and CDR2 are drawn from the germline V gene: MDHEN, SYDVKM. From its cysteine to its phenylalanine, the CDR3 spans 15 amino acids. The CDR3 DNA has 45 bases and is translated from base 1. The library was produced with multiplex PCR. The sample was run on an Illumina HiSeq 4000. To build TCR beta libraries, CDR3 regions were amplified by Arm-PCR using iRepertoire HTBI primers. Before sequencing, the PCR products underwent gel purification. As for the authors' bioinformatics: Across samples, some 62 TRBV and roughly 13 TRBJ segments were identified and used for gene usage analysis of CDR3 amino acid clonotypes. Filtered high-quality paired reads were merged into contigs using COPE and FqMerger. BLAST was used to align contigs to IMGT TRBV, TRBD and TRBJ reference genes, and CDR3 was defined according to IMGT. Clonotypes above 0.1% frequency were classified as highly expanded clones. Shannon entropy was used to measure repertoire diversity, and the Gini coefficient was used to measure V-J evenness. A clonotype found in more than one individual was treated as public. Using fastp at Q25 and MiXCR, TCRdb reprocessed the public reads and kept productive beta chains. Identical CDR3 protein sequences are pooled into one entry, listed with their most common genes and DNA. The V and J calls, along with clone size, are taken from TCRdb and not from the paper's own processing. In this sample the table shows 400,000 to 500,000 distinct CDR3 sequences, about 15% of which occur a single time. The top ten clones comprise 7.8% of the sample.

This sample also belongs to another study, concerning T cells in Graves' hyperthyroidism and ophthalmopathy. The second source states: Stable Graves' hyperthyroidism was defined as the absence of progression to ophthalmopathy over 18 months of follow-up. Hyperthyroidism patients were newly diagnosed, had a disease duration of under 2 months, and were aged 18 to 65 years. Any patient with an uncontrolled infection, another autoimmune disease, pregnancy or lactation was excluded. Diagnoses were established on the basis of clinical symptoms, serum thyroxine and TRAb, thyroid ultrasound, and orbital computed tomography. For the first round of RT-PCR on the TCR CDR3, the HTBI primer set was used together with the Qiagen OneStep RT-PCR kit. Most expanded thyroid clonotypes (frequency above 0.001) were also detected in blood, a finding suggesting that blood repertoires may reflect thyroid immune responses. In cross-validation, a model built on a 13 V-J signature told ophthalmopathy apart from stable hyperthyroidism with 85% to 90% sensitivity and 81% to 82% specificity, and in testing the same model reached 80%/75%. In validation, the model predicted progression to ophthalmopathy a median of around 6.5 months before onset, with approximately 70% sensitivity and about 72% specificity. To identify TCR V-J signatures that set the groups apart, the researchers used a discovery cohort of approximately 98 patients, made up of 40 to 45 with Graves' ophthalmopathy and 55 to 65 with stable Graves' hyperthyroidism. Whether ophthalmopathy could be predicted prospectively was tested in an independent validation cohort made up of 18 hyperthyroidism patients plus 17 patients who later progressed to ophthalmopathy. The approximately 95 discovery patients were divided at random into training and test sets in a 7:3 ratio. In addition, the study compared T-cell repertoires in thyroid tissue and in blood from about 6 Graves' hyperthyroidism patients. After sampling, hyperthyroidism patients received methimazole starting at 30 mg daily, and ophthalmopathy patients received high-dose intravenous methylprednisolone. A second multiplex PCR round built the libraries, followed by size selection and purification. Sequencing of the libraries was done on an Illumina HiSeq2000 using paired-end 100 bp reads. SOAPnuke was used to process the raw data, removing reads that contained adapters or uncalled bases, had a mean Phred below 15, or lacked an exact match to the constant primer or identifier. COPE v1.2.5 was used to merge the high-quality paired reads, and each unique nucleotide sequence was defined as a clonotype. MiTCR v1.1 was used to align clonotypes to the IMGT TRBV, TRBD and TRBJ reference segments. The analysis was restricted to V-J combinations with a frequency above 0.0001, which together covered around 99% of the repertoires. A TCS score was defined as the ratio between F50 (clonal expansion) and ExV (chaos), using BLOSUM62-based TCRdist between CDR3 peptides within each V-J. Welch's t-statistics and random forest reduced roughly 500 V-J features to around 14, which were used in a naive Bayes classifier (R e1071). No statistical method was used to set the sample size in advance, and investigators knew the group allocation. The paper describes TCR Vbeta CDR3 sequencing of roughly 130 peripheral blood samples, made up of roughly 45 ophthalmopathy patients, roughly 75 hyperthyroidism patients and about 17 progressor patients.

The rearranged chain carries TRBV28 and TRBJ2-4, with the D call perhaps TRBD1 or TRBD2, as 6 bases match in each case. The sample in question was peripheral blood mononuclear cells (PBMCs), obtained at new diagnosis, from a patient treated with antithyroid drugs. This TCR derives from a middle-aged woman with Graves disease. Donor details come from another sample of the same person, matched by shared clones. The encoded CDR3 is CASSSPGGGKNIQYF. The DNA sequence follows: TGTGCCAGCAGTTCCCCCGGGGGCGGCAAAAACATTCAGTACTTC.